The T cell receptor beta chain under discussion was sequenced for a study of identical twins. Study outcomes and limitations: Cord blood beta clonotypes present at high abundance carried fewer insertions; no such pattern appeared in memory repertoires. Model-predicted out-of-frame TCR alpha sharing fell below observed values in monozygotic twins.

This CDR3 is built from 11 residues. Germline CDR1 is SGHTA and CDR2 is FQGNSA. This clonotype turned up a few times. Its specificity is unknown. Using its own MiXCR run on the 5' RACE reads, TCRdb lists one record per CDR3 protein. The repertoire has around 1.7 million distinct CDR3 sequences, about 32% of them found once; the top ten carry under 0.35%. The TCR comes from a newborn girl in good health. V gene TRBV7-2 combines with J gene TRBJ1-2, with a weak D call TRBD1 (5 bases). The sample taken for sequencing was cord blood. In DNA form, the CDR3 reads TGTTGTTCGGGCAGGGACTATGGCTACACCTTC. This codes for CCSGRDYGYTF.